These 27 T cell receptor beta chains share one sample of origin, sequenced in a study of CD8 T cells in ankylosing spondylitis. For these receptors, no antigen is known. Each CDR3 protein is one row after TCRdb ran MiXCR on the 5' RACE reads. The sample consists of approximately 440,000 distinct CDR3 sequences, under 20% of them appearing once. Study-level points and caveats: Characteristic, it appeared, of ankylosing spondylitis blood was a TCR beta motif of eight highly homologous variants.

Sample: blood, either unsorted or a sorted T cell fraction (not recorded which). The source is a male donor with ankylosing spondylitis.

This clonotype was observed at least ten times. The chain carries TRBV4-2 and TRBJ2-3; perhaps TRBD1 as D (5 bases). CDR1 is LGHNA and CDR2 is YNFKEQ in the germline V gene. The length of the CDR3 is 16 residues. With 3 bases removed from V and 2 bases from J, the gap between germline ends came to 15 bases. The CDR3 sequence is CASSQDEQVPTDTQYF. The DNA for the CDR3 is TGTGCCAGCAGCCAGGATGAACAGGTCCCCACAGATACGCAGTATTTT.

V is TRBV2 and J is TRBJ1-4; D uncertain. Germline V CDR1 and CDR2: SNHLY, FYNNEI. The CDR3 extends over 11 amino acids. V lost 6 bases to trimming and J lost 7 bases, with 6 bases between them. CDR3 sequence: CASSRGEKLFF. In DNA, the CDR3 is TGTGCCAGCAGCCGAGGTGAAAAACTGTTTTTT.

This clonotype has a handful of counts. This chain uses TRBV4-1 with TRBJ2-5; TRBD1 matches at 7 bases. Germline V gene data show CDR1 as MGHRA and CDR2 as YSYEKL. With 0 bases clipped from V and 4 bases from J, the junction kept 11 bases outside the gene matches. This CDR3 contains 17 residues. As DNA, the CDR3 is TGCGCCAGCAGCCAAGAAGGGACAGTTTTCTTGGGAGAGACCCAGTACTTC. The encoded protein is CASSQEGTVFLGETQYF.

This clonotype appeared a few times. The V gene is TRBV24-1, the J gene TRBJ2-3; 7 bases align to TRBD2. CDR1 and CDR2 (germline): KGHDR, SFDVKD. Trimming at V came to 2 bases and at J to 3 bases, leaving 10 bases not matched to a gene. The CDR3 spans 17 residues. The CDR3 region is CATSDSGRARETDTQYF. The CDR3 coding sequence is TGTGCCACCAGTGATTCCGGACGTGCGCGGGAGACAGATACGCAGTATTTT.

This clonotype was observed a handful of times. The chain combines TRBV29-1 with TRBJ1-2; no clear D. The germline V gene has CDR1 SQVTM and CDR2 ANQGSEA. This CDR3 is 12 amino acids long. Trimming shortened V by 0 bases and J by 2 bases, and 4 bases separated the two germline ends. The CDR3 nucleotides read TGCAGCGTTGAAGAGGAGAACTATGGCTACACCTTC. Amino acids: CSVEEENYGYTF.

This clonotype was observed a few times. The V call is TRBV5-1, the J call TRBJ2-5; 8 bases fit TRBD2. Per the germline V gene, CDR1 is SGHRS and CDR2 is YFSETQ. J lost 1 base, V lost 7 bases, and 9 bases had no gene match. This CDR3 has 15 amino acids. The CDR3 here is CASSRRGETQETQYF. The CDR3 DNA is TGCGCCAGCTCGAGGCGGGGGGAGACCCAAGAGACCCAGTACTTC.

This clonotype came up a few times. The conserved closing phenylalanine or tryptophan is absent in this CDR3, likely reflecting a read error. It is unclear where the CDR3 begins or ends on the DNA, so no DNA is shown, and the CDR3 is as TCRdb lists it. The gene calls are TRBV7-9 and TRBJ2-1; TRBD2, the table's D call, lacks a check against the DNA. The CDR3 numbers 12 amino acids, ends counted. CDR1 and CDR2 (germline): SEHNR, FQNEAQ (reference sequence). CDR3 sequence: CASSLEVLVLEL.

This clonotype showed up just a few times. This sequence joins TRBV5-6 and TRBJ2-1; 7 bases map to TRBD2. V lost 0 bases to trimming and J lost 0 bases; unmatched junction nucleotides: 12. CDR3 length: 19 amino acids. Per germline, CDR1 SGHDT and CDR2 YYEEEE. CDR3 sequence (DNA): TGTGCCAGCAGCTTGGAGGGGACTATGCCCGGGTCCTCCTACAATGAGCAGTTCTTC. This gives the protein CASSLEGTMPGSSYNEQFF.

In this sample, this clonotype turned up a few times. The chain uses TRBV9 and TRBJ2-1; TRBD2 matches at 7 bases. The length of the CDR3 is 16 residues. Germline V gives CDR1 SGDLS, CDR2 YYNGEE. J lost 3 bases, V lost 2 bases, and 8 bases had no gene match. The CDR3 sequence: CASSVKGGLDYNEQFF. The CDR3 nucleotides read TGTGCCAGCAGCGTGAAAGGAGGACTAGACTACAATGAGCAGTTCTTC.

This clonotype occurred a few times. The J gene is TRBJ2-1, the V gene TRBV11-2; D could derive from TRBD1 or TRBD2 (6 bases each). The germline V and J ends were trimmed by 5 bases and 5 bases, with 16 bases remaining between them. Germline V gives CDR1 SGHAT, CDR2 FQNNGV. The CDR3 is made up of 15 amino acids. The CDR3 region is CASSPIRGGNNEQFF. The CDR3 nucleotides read TGTGCCAGCAGCCCCATCCGAGGGGGGAACAATGAGCAGTTCTTC. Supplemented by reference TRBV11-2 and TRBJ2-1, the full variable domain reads EAGVAQSPRYKIIEKRQSVAFWCNPISGHATLYWYQQILGQGPKLLIQFQNNGVVDDSQLPKDRFSAERLKGVDSTLKIQPAKLEDSAVYLCASSPIRGGNNEQFFGPGTRLTVL.

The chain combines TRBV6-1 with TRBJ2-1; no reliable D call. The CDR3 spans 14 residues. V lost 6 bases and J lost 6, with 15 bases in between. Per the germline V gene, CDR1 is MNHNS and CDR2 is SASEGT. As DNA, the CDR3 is TGTGCCAGCAGGGGGTACAGTTCTGGCAATGAGCAGTTCTTC. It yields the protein CASRGYSSGNEQFF.

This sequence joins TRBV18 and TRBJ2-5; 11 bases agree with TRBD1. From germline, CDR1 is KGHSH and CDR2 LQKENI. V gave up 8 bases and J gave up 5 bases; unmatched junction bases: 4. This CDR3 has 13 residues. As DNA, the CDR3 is TGTGCCAGCGGACAGGGGGCCTTGGAGACCCAGTACTTC. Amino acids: CASGQGALETQYF.

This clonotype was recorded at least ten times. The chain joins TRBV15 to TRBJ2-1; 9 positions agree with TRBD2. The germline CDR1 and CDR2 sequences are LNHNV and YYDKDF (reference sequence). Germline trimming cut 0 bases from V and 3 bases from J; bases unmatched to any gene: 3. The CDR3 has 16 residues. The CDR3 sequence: CATSREGSGSYNEQFF. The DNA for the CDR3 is TGTGCCACCAGCAGAGAGGGTAGCGGGAGCTACAATGAGCAGTTCTTC.

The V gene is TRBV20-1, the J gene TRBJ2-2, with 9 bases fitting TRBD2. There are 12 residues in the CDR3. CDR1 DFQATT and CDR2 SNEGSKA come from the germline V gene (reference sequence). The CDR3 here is CSIERGAGELFF. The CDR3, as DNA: TGCAGCATCGAGCGGGGGGCCGGGGAGCTGTTTTTT.

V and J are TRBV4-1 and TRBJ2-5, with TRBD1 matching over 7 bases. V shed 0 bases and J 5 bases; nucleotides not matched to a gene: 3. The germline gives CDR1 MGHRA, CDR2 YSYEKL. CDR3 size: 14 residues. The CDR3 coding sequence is TGCGCCAGCAGCCAAGATCGCAGGGGGGAGACCCAGTACTTC. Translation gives CASSQDRRGETQYF.

CDR3 loop: CSARDAEGKGSHTIYF. CDR3 coding DNA: TGCAGTGCTAGAGATGCAGAGGGGAAGGGAAGTCACACCATATATTTT. This chain connects TRBV20-1 to TRBJ1-3; possible D gene TRBD1, 5 bases. V dropped 0 bases and J dropped 8 bases, with 20 bases sitting between them. Per germline, CDR1 DFQATT and CDR2 SNEGSKA (reference sequence). The CDR3 has 16 residues.

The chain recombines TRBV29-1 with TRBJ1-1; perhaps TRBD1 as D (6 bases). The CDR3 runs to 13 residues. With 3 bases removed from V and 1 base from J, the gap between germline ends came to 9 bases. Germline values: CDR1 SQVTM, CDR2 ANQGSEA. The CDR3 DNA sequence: TGCAGCGTTGATGGGGGCGGGAACACTGAAGCTTTCTTT. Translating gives CSVDGGGNTEAFF.

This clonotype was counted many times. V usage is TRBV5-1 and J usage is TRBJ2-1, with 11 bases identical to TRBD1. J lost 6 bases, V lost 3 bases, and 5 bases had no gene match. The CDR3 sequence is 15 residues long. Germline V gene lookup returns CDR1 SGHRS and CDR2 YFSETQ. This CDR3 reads CASSSGQGATNEQFF. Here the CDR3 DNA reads TGCGCCAGCAGCTCAGGACAGGGGGCGACCAATGAGCAGTTCTTC.

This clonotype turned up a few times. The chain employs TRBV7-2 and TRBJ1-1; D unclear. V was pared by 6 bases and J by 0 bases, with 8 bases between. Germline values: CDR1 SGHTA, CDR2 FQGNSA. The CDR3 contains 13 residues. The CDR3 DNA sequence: TGTGCCAGCAGGGATTTCATGAACACTGAAGCTTTCTTT. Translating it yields CASRDFMNTEAFF. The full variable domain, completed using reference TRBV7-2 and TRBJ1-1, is GAGVSQSPSNKVTEKGKDVELRCDPISGHTALYWYRQSLGQGLEFLIYFQGNSAPDKSGLPSDRFSAERTGGSVSTLTIQRTQQEDSAVYLCASRDFMNTEAFFGQGTRLTVV.

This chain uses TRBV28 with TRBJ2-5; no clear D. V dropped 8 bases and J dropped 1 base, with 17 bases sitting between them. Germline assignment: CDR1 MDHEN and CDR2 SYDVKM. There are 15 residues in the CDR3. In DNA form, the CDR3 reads TGTGCCAGCCAAAGTTTCGGCCCCAGCCAAGAGACCCAGTACTTC. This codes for CASQSFGPSQETQYF. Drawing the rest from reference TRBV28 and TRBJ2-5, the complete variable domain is DVKVTQSSRYLVKRTGEKVFLECVQDMDHENMFWYRQDPGLGLRLIYFSYDVKMKEKGDIPEGYSVSREKKERFSLILESASTNQTSMYLCASQSFGPSQETQYFGPGTRLLVL.

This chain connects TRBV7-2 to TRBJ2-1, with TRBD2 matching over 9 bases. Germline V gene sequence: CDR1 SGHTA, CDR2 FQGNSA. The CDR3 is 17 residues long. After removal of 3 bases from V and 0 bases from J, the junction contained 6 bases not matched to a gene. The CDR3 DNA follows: TGTGCCAGCAGCTTTAGGAGCGGGGGGAGCTCCTACAATGAGCAGTTCTTC. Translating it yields CASSFRSGGSSYNEQFF.

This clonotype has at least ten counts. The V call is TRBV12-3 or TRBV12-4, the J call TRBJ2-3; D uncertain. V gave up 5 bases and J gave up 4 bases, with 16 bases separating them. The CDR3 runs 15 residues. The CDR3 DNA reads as TGTGCCAGCAGTCTATCGGGTGGACCGTCAGATACGCAGTATTTT. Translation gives CASSLSGGPSDTQYF.

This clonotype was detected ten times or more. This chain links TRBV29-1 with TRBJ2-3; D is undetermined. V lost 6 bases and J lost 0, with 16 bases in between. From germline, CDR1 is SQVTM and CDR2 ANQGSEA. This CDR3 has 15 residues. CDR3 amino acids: CSVLTSHSSTDTQYF. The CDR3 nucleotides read TGCAGCGTCCTGACAAGCCATTCTAGCACAGATACGCAGTATTTT.

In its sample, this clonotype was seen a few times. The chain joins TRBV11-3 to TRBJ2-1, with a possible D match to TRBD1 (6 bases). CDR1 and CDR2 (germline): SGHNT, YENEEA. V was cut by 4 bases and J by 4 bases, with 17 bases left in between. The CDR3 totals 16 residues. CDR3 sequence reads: CASSSRRGGLYNEQFF. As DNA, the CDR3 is TGTGCCAGCAGCTCCCGACGAGGGGGTCTATACAATGAGCAGTTCTTC.

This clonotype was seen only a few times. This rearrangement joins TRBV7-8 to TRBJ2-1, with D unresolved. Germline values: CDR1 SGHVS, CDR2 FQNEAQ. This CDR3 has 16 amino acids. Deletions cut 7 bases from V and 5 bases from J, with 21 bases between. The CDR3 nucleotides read TGTGCCAGCATACCCGGTGGGTCTAGAAGCCACAATGAGCAGTTCTTC. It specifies CASIPGGSRSHNEQFF. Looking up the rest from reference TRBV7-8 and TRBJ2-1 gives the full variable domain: GAGVSQSPRYKVAKRGQDVALRCDPISGHVSLFWYQQALGQGPEFLTYFQNEAQLDKSGLPSDRFFAERPEGSVSTLKIQRTQQEDSAVYLCASIPGGSRSHNEQFFGPGTRLTVL.

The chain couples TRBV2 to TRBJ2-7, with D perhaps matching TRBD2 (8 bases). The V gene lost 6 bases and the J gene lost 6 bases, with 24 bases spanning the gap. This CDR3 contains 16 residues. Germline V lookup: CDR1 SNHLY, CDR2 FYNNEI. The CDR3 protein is CASREAGTSYRGEQYF. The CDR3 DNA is TGTGCCAGCAGGGAGGCGGGGACTAGTTACAGGGGCGAGCAGTACTTC.

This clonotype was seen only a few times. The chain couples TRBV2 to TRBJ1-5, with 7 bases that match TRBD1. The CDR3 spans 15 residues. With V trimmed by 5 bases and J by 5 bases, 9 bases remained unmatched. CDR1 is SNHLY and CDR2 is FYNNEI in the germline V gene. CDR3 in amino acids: CASSRRGQGDQPQHF. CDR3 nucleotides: TGTGCCAGCAGTCGGAGGGGGCAGGGGGATCAGCCCCAGCATTTT.